The sample holds a few counts of the clone carrying this TCR beta chain. The antigen remains unidentified. This CDR3 is built from 12 residues. Looked up from germline, CDR1 is SEHNR and CDR2 is FQNEAQ (reference sequence). Between the trimmed V and J ends, which lost 6 bases and 5 bases, there was a span of 10 bases. TCRdb reprocessed the 5' RACE reads with MiXCR, giving one entry per CDR3 protein. The table lists around 430,000 distinct CDR3 sequences, roughly 15% of them singletons. This specimen comes from a study of T-cell memory formation after mild COVID-19. Study background: Largely, TCR clusters stayed within a single donor. Study results and limitations: CD4/CD8 balance held among clones contracting day 15 to 85, and later expanders leaned CD4+. Detection of some responders pre-infection suggested pre-existing cross-reactive memory T cells participated.

Material: PBMCs or a T cell subset sorted from them (not recorded which). The chain is built from TRBV7-9 and TRBJ2-5; D may match TRBD1 or TRBD2 (5 bases each). The source is a man aged 18 to 29 who had mild COVID-19 (a few samples of this study predate the infection). Cell type and time point are not known. CDR3 sequence reads: CASRLGAETQYF. The DNA for the CDR3 is TGTGCCAGCAGACTAGGGGCGGAGACCCAGTACTTC.